Listed here are 12 T cell receptor beta chains from one sample, sequenced in a study of technical replicates of blood from a handful of donors. Assay used: immunoSEQ multiplex PCR; TCRdb lists only in-frame clones, some missing. This sample has 85,000 to 100,000 clones; approximately 95% occur once, and the top ten carry roughly 0.21%. Material for sequencing was T cells isolated from PBMCs. These TCRs come from a human donor in good health.

This clone was observed a single time. V usage is TRBV6-1 and J usage is TRBJ1-5; a weak D match, TRBD1 (6 bases). The CDR3 contains 15 residues. Germline assignment: CDR1 MNHNS and CDR2 SASEGT. V lost 8 bases and J 3 bases, leaving 17 bases between the germline ends. The CDR3 is CASYQGIFNNQPQHF. The DNA for the CDR3 is TGTGCCAGCTATCAGGGGATTTTTAACAATCAGCCCCAGCATTTT.

The chain has TRBV7-2 and TRBJ2-2; tentative D call: TRBD1 (5 bases). The V gene's germline CDR1 is SGHTA and CDR2 FQGNSA. Between the trimmed V and J ends, which lost 5 bases and 0 bases, there was a span of 10 bases. The CDR3 has 15 amino acids. The CDR3 reads CASSRQSTNTGELFF. The CDR3 DNA reads TGTGCCAGCAGCCGACAGAGTACGAACACCGGGGAGCTGTTTTTT.

The chain joins TRBV27 to TRBJ2-2; unclear D gene. V lost 8 bases and J lost 5, with 3 bases in between. The CDR3 spans 10 residues. Looked up from germline, CDR1 is MNHEY and CDR2 is SMNVEV (reference sequence). The CDR3 nucleotides are TGTGCCAGCTCAACCGGGGAGCTGTTTTTT. It yields the protein CASSTGELFF.

This clone was observed a single time. The chain has TRBV5-1 and TRBJ2-5; 7 bases agree with TRBD1. CDR3 length: 14 residues. Germline values: CDR1 SGHRS, CDR2 YFSETQ. The trim removed 0 bases at V and 3 bases at J, leaving 2 bases unmatched. The CDR3 protein is CASSLEGTEETQYF. The CDR3 nucleotides are TGCGCCAGCAGCTTGGAGGGGACAGAAGAGACCCAGTACTTC.

The chain employs TRBV5-4 and TRBJ2-7; no clear D gene. V lost 4 bases to trimming and J lost 2 bases, with 13 bases between them. The CDR3 spans 14 residues. Germline CDR1 SGHNT, CDR2 YYREEE (reference sequence). The DNA of the CDR3 is TGTGCCAGCAGCCTGGCCCCACTACCCTACGAGCAGTACTTC. Translating gives CASSLAPLPYEQYF.

V and J are TRBV6-1 and TRBJ2-7, with D possibly matching TRBD1 (6 bases). V lost 10 bases and J 0 bases, leaving 19 bases between the germline ends. The CDR3 contains 15 residues. The V gene's germline CDR1 is MNHNS and CDR2 SASEGT. The CDR3 region has the DNA TGTGCCACCGAGACAGGCGCGAGCAGCTCCTACGAGCAGTACTTC. Encoded protein: CATETGASSSYEQYF.

The rearrangement links TRBV9 to TRBJ1-1; D is unclear. The V end was cut by 3 bases, the J end by 8 bases, with 17 bases between. CDR1 SGDLS and CDR2 YYNGEE come from the germline V gene. The CDR3 consists of 14 residues. Here the CDR3 DNA reads TGTGCCAGCAGCGCGGGAAGTAGTCCAATCGAAGCTTTCTTT. Protein: CASSAGSSPIEAFF. Based on the CDR3 plus reference TRBV9 and TRBJ1-1, the full variable domain is DSGVTQTPKHLITATGQRVTLRCSPRSGDLSVYWYQQSLDQGLQFLIQYYNGEERAKGNILERFSAQQFPDLHSELNLSSLELGDSALYFCASSAGSSPIEAFFGQGTRLTVV.

This clone was seen just once. The CDR3 sequence: CASSLRGLTEAFF. The CDR3 DNA reads TGTGCCAGCAGCCTCAGGGGATTAACTGAAGCTTTCTTT. This chain joins TRBV13 and TRBJ1-1; maybe TRBD1 (6 bases). The CDR3 runs to 13 residues. CDR1 and CDR2 (germline): PRHDT, FYEKMQ (reference sequence). V lost 5 bases, J lost 5 bases, and 12 bases lay in between.

The rearrangement uses TRBV10-3 and TRBJ2-7; the D gene is possibly TRBD1 (6 bases). The CDR3 runs 14 residues. From germline, CDR1 is ENHRY and CDR2 SYGVKD. The V end lost 10 bases, the J end lost 7 bases, and 23 bases lay between the germline ends. CDR3 in DNA: TGTGCCACCAATCCAGGTAGGCAGGGGAAGGAGCAGTACTTC. It encodes CATNPGRQGKEQYF.

This sequence joins TRBV4-1 and TRBJ2-7; D possibly corresponds to TRBD2 (6 bases). Germline V gene sequence: CDR1 MGHRA, CDR2 YSYEKL. V lost 6 bases, J lost 0 bases, and 18 bases lay in between. This CDR3 is 16 amino acids long. CDR3 DNA: TGCGCCAGCAGTCATATATCGGGAGTAACCTCCTACGAGCAGTACTTC. It codes for CASSHISGVTSYEQYF.

The chain joins TRBV27 to TRBJ2-1; 8 nucleotides align to TRBD2. V trimming: 3 bases; J trimming: 4 bases; junction bases outside the gene matches: 11. Germline CDR1 reads MNHEY; CDR2 reads SMNVEV (reference sequence). This CDR3 spans 17 amino acids. CDR3 protein: CASSFSLREGIYNEQFF. The DNA of the CDR3 is TGTGCCAGCAGTTTCTCTCTCCGGGAGGGAATTTACAATGAGCAGTTCTTC.

The rearrangement joins TRBV4-2 to TRBJ2-7; 9 nucleotides match TRBD1. Trimming at V came to 5 bases and at J to 5 bases, leaving 4 bases not matched to a gene. This CDR3 region has 13 residues. Looked up from germline, CDR1 is LGHNA and CDR2 is YNFKEQ. CDR3 amino acids: CASSDRGIDEQYF. CDR3 nucleotide sequence: TGTGCCAGCAGCGACAGGGGGATCGACGAGCAGTACTTC.